This T cell receptor beta chain was identified during a study of T cells in localized non-small cell lung cancer. Findings and caveats of the study: Density of T cells in blood, when higher, went with longer overall survival. Without multi-region sequencing, intratumor heterogeneity could not be excluded. Turning up in adjacent lung were a median approximately 57 of the top 100 tumor clones. Adjacent uninvolved lung had the highest clonality, suggesting focused antigen responses.

Turning to this clone: Its specificity is not known.

Using immunoSEQ multiplex PCR, the repertoire was profiled, and TCRdb retains in-frame clones only, with some absent. The sample consists of approximately 2,000 clones, approximately 32% of them appearing once. This receptor was identified in an older male donor with stage I squamous cell lung carcinoma. The source was lung tumor tissue, collected before any cancer treatment.

The CDR3 here is CATSRGGEGYGYTF. DNA for the CDR3: TGTGCCACCAGCAGAGGAGGGGAAGGCTATGGCTACACCTTC. The chain joins TRBV15 to TRBJ1-2, with D perhaps matching TRBD1 (5 bases). The CDR3 sequence is 14 residues long. V was trimmed by 1 base and J by 4 bases, leaving 10 bases between them. Germline CDR1 is LNHNV and CDR2 is YYDKDF (reference sequence).